One sample yielded the 20 T cell receptor beta chains listed below, sequenced in a study of breast tumors, draining lymph nodes, adjacent tissues. Samples came from axillary lymph nodes draining the breast cancer. TCRdb re-called the multiplex PCR reads through MiXCR, storing one row per CDR3 protein. Counted here are about 200,000 distinct CDR3 sequences, around 29% occurring once; the ten biggest clones make up 4.3%. The sequencing input was axillary lymph node tissue. The receptor set was obtained from a female donor with breast cancer. Some clones in this sample may be carry-over from other donors' samples.

The J gene is TRBJ1-6, the V gene TRBV4-3, with a possible D match to TRBD1 (6 bases). V was trimmed by 0 bases and J by 10 bases, leaving 13 bases between them. Germline CDR1 and CDR2: LGHNA and YSLEER. CDR3 length: 15 amino acids. In nucleotides, the CDR3 is TGCGCCAGCAGCCAAGATGGGCAGGGGAGGTCACCCCTCCACTTT. Its translation: CASSQDGQGRSPLHF.

This chain connects TRBV28 to TRBJ2-5, with 8 bases lining up with TRBD1. The V gene end was trimmed by 6 bases and the J gene end by 1 base; junction bases not matched to a gene: 1. The CDR3 is 13 residues long. Germline CDR1 reads MDHEN; CDR2 reads SYDVKM. The CDR3 region is CASRQGGQETQYF. The CDR3 bases are TGTGCCAGCAGACAGGGGGGCCAAGAGACCCAGTACTTC.

This clonotype was seen ten or more times. The chain has TRBV6-5 and TRBJ2-2; 9 nucleotides align to TRBD1. J lost 4 bases, V lost 6 bases, and 6 bases had no gene match. The CDR3 has 15 residues. Germline V lookup: CDR1 MNHEY, CDR2 SVGAGI. CDR3 coding DNA: TGTGCCAGCAGCAAAGACAGGGGGGTCACCGGGGAGCTGTTTTTT. Translating gives CASSKDRGVTGELFF.

The rearrangement uses TRBV29-1 and TRBJ1-2; 8 bases fit TRBD1. Trimming took 8 bases from V and 0 from J; bases not matched to a gene: 8. Per germline, CDR1 SQVTM and CDR2 ANQGSEA. CDR3 length equals 14 residues. CDR3 DNA: TGCAGCTCACCGCGGACAGGGTCTAACTATGGCTACACCTTC. Protein product: CSSPRTGSNYGYTF.

Points on this clonotype: A much larger clone lies a single base off, so this may be a read error. This rearrangement joins TRBV6-6 to TRBJ2-1; possible D gene TRBD2, 6 bases. CDR1 MNHNY and CDR2 SVGAGI come from the germline V gene (reference sequence). Trimming shortened V by 10 bases and J by 8 bases, and 12 bases separated the two germline ends. The CDR3 has 11 residues. The CDR3 DNA reads TGTGCCATCGGTGCGGGGTATGAGCAGTTCTTC. Its protein product is CAIGAGYEQFF.

This clonotype was picked up many times. The chain is built from TRBV24-1 and TRBJ1-5, with TRBD1 matching over 7 bases. This CDR3 spans 15 amino acids. The germline V gene encodes CDR1 KGHDR and CDR2 SFDVKD. V shed 5 bases, J shed 5 bases, and the junction held 8 bases outside the gene matches. The CDR3 loop is CATSVHRGGDQPQHF. As DNA, the CDR3 is TGTGCCACCAGTGTCCACAGGGGAGGAGATCAGCCCCAGCATTTT.

This clonotype was seen repeatedly, ten times or more. The chain recombines TRBV19 with TRBJ2-1; 16 bases match TRBD2. The CDR3 loop spans 17 amino acids. With V trimmed by 5 bases and J by 9 bases, 10 bases remained unmatched. Germline V gives CDR1 LNHDA, CDR2 SQIVND (reference sequence). CDR3 region: CASSHGPGLAGGIEQFF. CDR3 nucleotides: TGTGCCAGTAGTCATGGACCGGGACTAGCGGGAGGGATTGAGCAGTTCTTC.

This clonotype showed up many times. The gene calls are TRBV5-1 and TRBJ2-5; D call uncertain. CDR1 and CDR2 (germline): SGHRS, YFSETQ. The V gene lost 4 bases and the J gene lost 0 bases, with 4 bases spanning the gap. There are 12 residues in the CDR3. This CDR3 reads CASSIDQETQYF. The CDR3 DNA follows: TGCGCCAGCAGCATAGACCAAGAGACCCAGTACTTC.

The chain links TRBV5-5 to TRBJ1-5; no firm D call. From germline, CDR1 is SGHKS and CDR2 YYEKEE (reference sequence). This CDR3 is 15 amino acids long. V gave up 0 bases and J gave up 3 bases, with 10 bases separating them. The CDR3 DNA follows: TGTGCCAGCAGCTTGGGACGGACCAACAATCAGCCCCAGCATTTT. It is translated as CASSLGRTNNQPQHF.

This clonotype was seen at least ten times. This chain uses TRBV25-1 with TRBJ2-7, with D perhaps matching TRBD1 (6 bases). Trimming stripped 3 bases from V and 2 bases from J, with 14 bases between. Germline V CDR1 and CDR2: MGHDK, SYGVNS. The CDR3 loop spans 15 amino acids. CDR3 residues: CASSDSQGSTYEQYF. CDR3 sequence (DNA): TGTGCCAGCAGTGACTCACAGGGCAGTACCTACGAGCAGTACTTC.

This clonotype was counted at least ten times. V is TRBV11-2 and J is TRBJ2-7; TRBD1 might be the D (6 bases). V lost 5 bases, J lost 4 bases, and 9 bases lay in between. This CDR3 is built from 12 residues. Germline lookup yields CDR1 SGHAT and CDR2 FQNNGV. The CDR3 loop is CASSIQGYEQYF. The CDR3 DNA sequence: TGTGCCAGCAGCATTCAGGGGTACGAGCAGTACTTC.

This clonotype appeared many times. The chain uses TRBV5-4 and TRBJ2-7; 8 bases are a match to TRBD2. The CDR3 is 15 amino acids. The germline V gene has CDR1 SGHNT and CDR2 YYREEE (reference sequence). V was pared by 3 bases and J by 2 bases, with 7 bases of the junction left unmatched. CDR3 sequence reads: CASSSRTSPTYEQYF. CDR3 DNA: TGTGCCAGCAGCTCACGGACTAGCCCAACCTACGAGCAGTACTTC.

This chain uses TRBV6-5 with TRBJ2-7, with 9 bases matching TRBD2. CDR1 is MNHEY, CDR2 SVGAGI, per germline. This CDR3 spans 15 amino acids. Trimming removed 4 bases from V and 2 bases from J; junction bases left unmatched: 6. The CDR3 reads CASSSAGGGTYEQYF. The CDR3 bases are TGTGCCAGCAGTTCCGCGGGGGGGGGGACCTACGAGCAGTACTTC.

This clonotype was recorded at least ten times. The chain joins TRBV7-9 to TRBJ1-6; TRBD1 agrees at 9 bases. Germline lookup yields CDR1 SEHNR and CDR2 FQNEAQ (reference sequence). This CDR3 has 16 amino acids. V was clipped by 5 bases and J by 7 bases; unmatched bases: 9. CDR3 sequence (DNA): TGTGCCAGCAGCCCTGGGAACAGGGGGCCGAATTCACCCCTCCACTTT. Its protein product is CASSPGNRGPNSPLHF.

The CDR3 coding sequence is TGTGCCAGCAGCCAAGATCACCCAGGGTACCAGACAGGGTCCTCTGGGGCCAACGTCCTGACTTTC. Its translation: CASSQDHPGYQTGSSGANVLTF. This rearrangement joins TRBV4-2 to TRBJ2-6; 7 bases agree with TRBD1. The germline V gene encodes CDR1 LGHNA and CDR2 YNFKEQ. V gave up 0 bases and J gave up 0 bases; unmatched junction bases: 17. The CDR3 loop spans 22 amino acids.

This clonotype turned up a few times. The rearrangement links TRBV29-1 to TRBJ1-1, with 10 positions matching TRBD1. The trim removed 4 bases at V and 4 bases at J, leaving 3 bases unmatched. Germline CDR1 and CDR2: SQVTM and ANQGSEA. CDR3 length: 13 amino acids. CDR3 in amino acids: CSVGQGAGTEAFF. Here the CDR3 DNA reads TGCAGCGTTGGACAGGGGGCCGGCACTGAAGCTTTCTTT.

In this sample, this clonotype turned up many times. The chain recombines TRBV7-6 with TRBJ2-5, with a tentative D call TRBD1 (6 bases). The CDR3 has 17 residues. V lost 3 bases, J lost 2 bases, and 19 bases lay in between. Per the germline V gene, CDR1 is SGHVS and CDR2 is FNYEAQ. The DNA for the CDR3 is TGTGCCAGCAGCTTTTCCGCCCTGAGACAGGCGCAAGAGACCCAGTACTTC. Its translation is CASSFSALRQAQETQYF.

The table lists this clonotype with many counts. The chain employs TRBV6-5 and TRBJ2-3, with TRBD1 identical over 10 bases. The CDR3 spans 14 residues. Germline trimming cut 7 bases from V and 5 bases from J; bases unmatched to any gene: 6. Germline V gives CDR1 MNHEY, CDR2 SVGAGI. The CDR3 region has the DNA TGTGCCAGCAAAATCGACAGGGGGCGAGATACGCAGTATTTT. Protein: CASKIDRGRDTQYF.

This clonotype showed up many times. This chain connects TRBV9 to TRBJ1-3; no definite D call. Deletions cut 2 bases from V and 4 bases from J, with 4 bases between. Germline CDR1 SGDLS, CDR2 YYNGEE. The CDR3 runs 12 residues. The CDR3 loop reads CASSVPGNTIYF. DNA of the CDR3: TGTGCCAGCAGCGTCCCCGGAAACACCATATATTTT.

This clonotype was observed many times. V and J are TRBV7-6 and TRBJ2-2, with 8 positions matching TRBD2. J was trimmed by 6 bases and V by 5 bases; bases with no gene match: 5. Germline CDR1 and CDR2: SGHVS and FNYEAQ. This CDR3 has 14 amino acids. The CDR3: CASSTRGGAGELFF. DNA of the CDR3: TGTGCCAGCAGCACCCGGGGGGGGGCCGGGGAGCTGTTTTTT.